This T cell receptor (beta chain) was profiled in a study of blood T cell repertoires in COVID-19. Study at large: Sites across the United States, Italy and Spain contributed samples from acute and convalescent COVID-19.

Recruitment covered 20 to 25 US areas and drew participants whose ages spanned roughly 18 to 100 years. Two negative PCRs, clearance, or symptom resolution were required of recovered Cohort 3 donors. TCRdb keeps only in-frame clones here, not all; method: immunoSEQ multiplex PCR. The sample lists 150,000 or so clones; 80% to 90% were seen once. The CDR3 is 12 residues long. CDR1 is MDHEN and CDR2 is SYDVKM in the germline V gene. The V end was cut by 6 bases, the J end by 8 bases, with 13 bases between. What was sequenced was PBMCs or T cells enriched from blood (not recorded which). This rearrangement joins TRBV28 to TRBJ1-1; a weak D match, TRBD1 (6 bases). This clonotype originated in a man aged 50 to 60 who had recovered from COVID-19. The CDR3 region has the DNA TGTGCCAGCAGCGAGGGTGGGACAGAAGCTTTCTTT. Its protein is CASSEGGTEAFF.